This T cell receptor (beta chain) appears in the sequencing data of a study of T-cell memory formation after mild COVID-19 (dated by TCRdb to the early 2020s). With regard to the full study: TCR sequence clusters from the two donors were largely donor specific. Longitudinal TCRalpha and TCRbeta repertoire sequencing tracked T-cell clones expanding and contracting after mild COVID-19 in two donors. Two young, previously healthy adult volunteers, one female and one male, were included in the cohort.

Trimming at the junction amounts to 4 bases on V and 3 bases on J, and the germline ends lie 20 bases apart. The CDR3 spans 17 residues, from the cysteine through the phenylalanine. The only DNA kept is the CDR3, 51 bases in frame from the first base. The germline V gene specifies SGHDT as CDR1 and YYEEEE as CDR2. Ficoll-Paque density gradient centrifugation was the method used to isolate PBMCs. Study-wide conclusions, independent of this receptor: Contracting CD4+ clones were located mainly in the CM and EM memory subsets, whereas CD8+ clones were found to be enriched in EMRA. Only a couple of mild cases were covered by the study, and larger cohorts that include severe cases with pre-infection samples were considered necessary. Some responding clones were detected in pre-infection memory, suggesting pre-existing cross-reactive memory T cells joined the SARS-CoV-2 response. From day 15 to 85, contracting clones showed balanced CD4/CD8 phenotypes, whereas a second wave of clones that expanded from day 15 to 37 leaned towards CD4+. Whether the second-wave clones peaking on day 37 were SARS-CoV-2 specific was not confirmed.

With respect to this clonotype: Which antigen it targets is not known. Base qualities are not recorded, but no much larger clone differs from it by a single base.

Sequencing relied on an Illumina NovaSeq 6000. TCRalpha and TCRbeta cDNA libraries were constructed by 5'RACE with constant-segment primers, with sample barcodes and unique molecular identifiers being introduced. Trizol reagent was used to extract RNA from every sample. Libraries were amplified in two PCR steps, with a second sample barcode and Illumina TruSeq adapters added in the second step. The libraries were sequenced on an Illumina NovaSeq using 2 x 150 bp paired-end reads. For the original study's pipeline: The reads were demultiplexed and collapsed into UMI-guided consensus sequences using migec v1.2.7. Using mixcr v2.1.11, the UMI consensuses were aligned to TRA and TRB V and J templates and assembled into clonotypes. A clonotype was counted as expanded or contracted only if both edgeR and NoisET called the change significant, with noise models trained on biological replicates. edgeR calls used a false discovery rate-adjusted p below 0.01 and a log2 fold-change threshold of 1. As an exploratory analysis of dynamics, max-normalized trajectories of the 1000 most abundant clonotypes were examined by PCA with hierarchical clustering. Separately sequenced CD4+ and CD8+ repertoires were used to assign a CD4 or CD8 phenotype to each responding clone. TCRdb reworked the public reads: Q25 trimming with fastp, MiXCR clone assembly, productive beta chains retained. Every entry covers one CDR3 protein and lists the most common genes and DNA from its rows. These V and J calls originate from TCRdb's pipeline instead of the authors' own analysis. Recorded for this sample are about 600,000 distinct CDR3 sequences; 20% to 25% of them occurred a single time. About 8.7% of the sample belongs to the ten largest clones.

The receptor chain draws on TRBV5-6 and TRBJ1-5; a weak D assignment points to TRBD1 (5 bases agree). Material: PBMCs or a T cell subset sorted from them (not recorded which). The sequence was obtained from an adult woman who had mild COVID-19 (a few samples of this study predate the infection). The sample titles of this study are shuffled in the database, so cell type and time point are left out; the donor was told from shared clones. The DNA sequence is given as TGTGCCAGCAGCCGCATGGTGGGGGGGAACCCCAATCAGCCCCAGCATTTT. This gives the protein CASSRMVGGNPNQPQHF.